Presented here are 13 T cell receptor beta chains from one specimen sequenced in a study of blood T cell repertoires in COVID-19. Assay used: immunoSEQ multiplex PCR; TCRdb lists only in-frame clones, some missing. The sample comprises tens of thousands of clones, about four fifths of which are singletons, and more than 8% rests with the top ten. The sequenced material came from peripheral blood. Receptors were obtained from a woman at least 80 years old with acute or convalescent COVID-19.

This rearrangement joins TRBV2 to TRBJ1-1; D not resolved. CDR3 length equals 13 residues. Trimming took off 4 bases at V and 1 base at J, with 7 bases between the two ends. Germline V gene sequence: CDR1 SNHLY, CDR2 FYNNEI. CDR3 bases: TGTGCCAGCAGTGTGCCCGGGAACACTGAAGCTTTCTTT. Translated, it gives CASSVPGNTEAFF.

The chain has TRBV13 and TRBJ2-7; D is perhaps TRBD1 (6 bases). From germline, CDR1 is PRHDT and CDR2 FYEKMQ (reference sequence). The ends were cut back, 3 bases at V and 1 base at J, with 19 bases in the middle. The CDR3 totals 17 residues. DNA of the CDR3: TGTGCCAGCAGCTTTGTACAGGGTAGGGAAAAATCCTACGAGCAGTACTTC. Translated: CASSFVQGREKSYEQYF.

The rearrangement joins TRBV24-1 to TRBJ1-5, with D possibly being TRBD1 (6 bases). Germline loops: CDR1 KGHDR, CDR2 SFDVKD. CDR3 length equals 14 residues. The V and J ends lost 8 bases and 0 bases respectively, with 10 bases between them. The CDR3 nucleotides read TGTGCCACCACTCCGGGACATAGCAATCAGCCCCAGCATTTT. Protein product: CATTPGHSNQPQHF.

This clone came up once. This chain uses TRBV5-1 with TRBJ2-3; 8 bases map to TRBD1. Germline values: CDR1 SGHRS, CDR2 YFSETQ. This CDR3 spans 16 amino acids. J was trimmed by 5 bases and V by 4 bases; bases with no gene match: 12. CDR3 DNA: TGCGCCAGCAGCACCCGGGACAGGTTCGGTTTAGATACGCAGTATTTT. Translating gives CASSTRDRFGLDTQYF.

CDR3 sequence: CASSPGLAGGVRIYEQYF. Written as DNA, the CDR3 is TGTGCCAGCAGCCCGGGACTAGCGGGAGGCGTTCGAATCTACGAGCAGTACTTC. The chain uses TRBV3-1 (or the pseudogene TRBV3-2) and TRBJ2-7, with 15 bases identical to TRBD2. The length of the CDR3 is 18 residues. With 4 bases clipped from V and 3 bases from J, the junction kept 10 bases outside the gene matches. Germline V lookup: CDR1 LGHDT, CDR2 YNNKEL (reference sequence).

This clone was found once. CDR3 DNA sequence: TGTGCCAGCAGCTTCCGACTAAGCGGGGGGGCAGATACGCAGTATTTT. This encodes CASSFRLSGGADTQYF. The chain has TRBV7-9 and TRBJ2-3, with 10 bases that match TRBD2. This CDR3 region has 16 residues. Germline CDR1 SEHNR, CDR2 FQNEAQ (reference sequence). The J segment lost 4 bases and the V segment lost 3 bases, leaving 7 bases of the junction unmatched.

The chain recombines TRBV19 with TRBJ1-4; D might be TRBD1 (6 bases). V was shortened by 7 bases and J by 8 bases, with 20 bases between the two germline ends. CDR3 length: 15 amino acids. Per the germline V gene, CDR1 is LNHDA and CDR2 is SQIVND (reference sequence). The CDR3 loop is CASKPVGGAEEKLFF. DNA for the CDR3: TGTGCCAGTAAACCTGTCGGGGGGGCAGAGGAAAAACTGTTTTTT.

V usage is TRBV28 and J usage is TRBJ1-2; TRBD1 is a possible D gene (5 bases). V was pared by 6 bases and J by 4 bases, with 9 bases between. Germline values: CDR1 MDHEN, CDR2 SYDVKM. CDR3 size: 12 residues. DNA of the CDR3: TGTGCCAGCAGAACAGGCGTCTATGGCTACACCTTC. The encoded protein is CASRTGVYGYTF.

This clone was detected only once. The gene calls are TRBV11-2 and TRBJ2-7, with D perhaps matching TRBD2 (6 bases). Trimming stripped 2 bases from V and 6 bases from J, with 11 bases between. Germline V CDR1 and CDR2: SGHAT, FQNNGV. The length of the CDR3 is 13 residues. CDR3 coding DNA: TGTGCCAGCAGCTTATCGGGAGCGTTCGAGCAGTACTTC. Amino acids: CASSLSGAFEQYF.

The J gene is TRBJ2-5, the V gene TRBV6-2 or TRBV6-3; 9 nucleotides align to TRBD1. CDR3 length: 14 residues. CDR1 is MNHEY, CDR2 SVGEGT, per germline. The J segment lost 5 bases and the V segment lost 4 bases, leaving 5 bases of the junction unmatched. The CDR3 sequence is CASSWTGAGETQYF. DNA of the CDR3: TGTGCCAGCAGTTGGACAGGGGCGGGGGAGACCCAGTACTTC.

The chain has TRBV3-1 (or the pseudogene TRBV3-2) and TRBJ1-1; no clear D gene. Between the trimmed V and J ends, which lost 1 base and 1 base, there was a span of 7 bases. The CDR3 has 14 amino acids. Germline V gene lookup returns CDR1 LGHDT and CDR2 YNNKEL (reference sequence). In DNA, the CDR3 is TGTGCCAGCAGCCAAGCAGCGAGGAACACTGAAGCTTTCTTT. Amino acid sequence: CASSQAARNTEAFF.

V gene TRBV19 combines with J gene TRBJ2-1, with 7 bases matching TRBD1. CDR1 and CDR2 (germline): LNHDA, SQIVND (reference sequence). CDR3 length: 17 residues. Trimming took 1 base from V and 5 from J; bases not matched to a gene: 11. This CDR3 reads CASSIGPGTALNNEQFF. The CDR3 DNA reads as TGTGCCAGTAGTATAGGGCCCGGGACAGCACTTAACAATGAGCAGTTCTTC.

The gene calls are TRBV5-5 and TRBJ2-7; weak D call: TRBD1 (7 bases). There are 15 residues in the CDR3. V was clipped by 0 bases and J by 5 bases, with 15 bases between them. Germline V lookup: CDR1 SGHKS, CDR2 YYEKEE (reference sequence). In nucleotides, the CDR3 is TGTGCCAGCAGCTTGGCGGTCAGGGGGGCGCACGAGCAGTACTTC. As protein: CASSLAVRGAHEQYF.